The 3 T cell receptor beta chains in this list originate from one sample, sequenced in a study of cytomegalovirus exposure and HLA in healthy donors. With 60 Vbeta and 13 Jbeta primers, the PCR was carried out. Profiling relied on immunoSEQ multiplex PCR, and the TCRdb table lists in-frame clones only, not all of them. The sample includes approximately 110,000 clones, about three quarters seen only once; the top ten take around 5.3%. The material sequenced was PBMCs. The receptors come from a male donor in good health and CMV-seronegative.

This sequence joins TRBV18 and TRBJ1-4, with 8 bases fitting TRBD1. Germline values: CDR1 KGHSH, CDR2 LQKENI. This CDR3 has 16 amino acids. With 4 bases clipped from V and 0 bases from J, the junction kept 4 bases outside the gene matches. For the CDR3, the DNA is TGTGCCAGCTCACAGGGACAGGTCACAACTAATGAAAAACTGTTTTTT. Its translation: CASSQGQVTTNEKLFF.

This chain uses TRBV6-4 with TRBJ2-2; 15 nucleotides align to TRBD2. The CDR3 loop spans 16 amino acids. CDR1 and CDR2 from the germline V gene are MRHNA and SNTAGT. V was pared by 5 bases and J by 6 bases, with 4 bases of the junction left unmatched. This CDR3 is CASSPGLAGGAGELFF. The DNA of the CDR3 is TGTGCCAGCAGTCCCGGACTAGCGGGAGGGGCCGGGGAGCTGTTTTTT.

The J gene is TRBJ2-1, the V gene TRBV29-1; 13 bases map to TRBD2. The CDR3 is made up of 14 amino acids. Germline V CDR1 and CDR2: SQVTM, ANQGSEA. J was trimmed by 8 bases and V by 3 bases; bases with no gene match: 4. CDR3 in DNA: TGCAGCGTTGAGGGACTAGCGGGACGCGATGAGCAGTTCTTC. Translated: CSVEGLAGRDEQFF.